Listed here are 3 T cell receptor beta chains from one sample, sequenced in a study of blood T cell repertoires in COVID-19. The table came from immunoSEQ multiplex PCR; TCRdb's copy has only in-frame clones and leaves some out. The repertoire has around 310,000 clones, about 88% of them found once; the top ten carry approximately 13%. Sequencing used peripheral blood. The source of these receptors is a woman in her sixties or seventies with acute or convalescent COVID-19.

This clone was recorded once. The CDR3 DNA sequence: TGTGCCAGCAGCTTCCCTACAGGGGGCTCCTACGAGCAGTACTTC. Its protein is CASSFPTGGSYEQYF. V is TRBV11-1 and J is TRBJ2-7, with 8 bases fitting TRBD1. With V trimmed by 3 bases and J by 0 bases, 4 bases remained unmatched. The germline CDR1 and CDR2 sequences are SGHAT and FQDESV (reference sequence). The CDR3 contains 15 residues.

The chain uses TRBV29-1 and TRBJ2-2; possibly TRBD2 for D (6 bases). The CDR3 runs 18 residues. Trimming took off 0 bases at V and 9 bases at J, with 26 bases between the two ends. CDR1 SQVTM and CDR2 ANQGSEA come from the germline V gene. For the CDR3, the DNA is TGCAGCGTTGAAGACGGTACAGACCCTCGATGGGGAGGAAGGGAGCTGTTTTTT. It translates to CSVEDGTDPRWGGRELFF.

The V gene is TRBV14, the J gene TRBJ1-2, with TRBD1 identical over 9 bases. V shed 4 bases and J 0 bases; nucleotides not matched to a gene: 0. The CDR3 contains 14 residues. CDR1 and CDR2 from the germline V gene are SGHDN and FVKESK. CDR3 nucleotide sequence: TGTGCCAGCAGCCGGGACAGGGCTAACTATGGCTACACCTTC. It is translated as CASSRDRANYGYTF.